Here is one TCR beta chain with its context. The target of this receptor is not known. There are no base qualities to consult, and no much larger clone falls within one base. Library method: the immunoSEQ multiplex PCR assay. High-throughput TCR-beta CDR3 sequencing of genomic DNA from most patients was performed by Adaptive Biotechnologies. In the authors' own workflow: Adaptive's ImmunoSEQ software was the source of the TCR sequencing data for 18 patients, while a few other patients were processed with MiXCR and VDJtools. Because the origin of CDR3 nucleotide sequences shared between donor and recipient could not be assigned, those sequences were removed. At least 2-fold expansion over unstimulated cells and a minimum CFSE-low frequency of 0.002% (template counts) or 0.001% (read counts) were required for clones to be classified as alloreactive. Mappable clones were those detected in sequenced pre-transplant spleen, lymph node, or MLR CFSE-low populations of the donor or recipient. Cumulative frequency of alloreactive clones was calculated as a percentage of all sequences weighted by copy number. TCRdb mirrors the immuneACCESS table, restricted to in-frame sequences. Some clones are absent from its copies; in checked studies, under half trace to an unresolved V gene, and the reason for the others is unknown. V and J calls plus clone size are reproduced from that table; the DNA served to infer D and trimming. The sample profile shows 3,500 or so clones; roughly four fifths of them were found once. The top ten clonotypes cover around 10% of the sample.

To isolate intraepithelial and lamina propria lymphocytes from graft specimens, dithiothreitol, EDTA incubations and collagenase D digestion were used. Bulk TCR-beta sequencing was performed on serial intestinal graft biopsy specimens collected as late as 600 days after transplant. This entry is derived from a study of graft-versus-host responses after intestinal transplantation (dated by TCRdb to the early 2020s). About the study as a whole: Recipients received multivisceral, liver-intestinal, or isolated intestinal transplants. A cohort of 24 intestinal transplant recipients, including one retransplant, was enrolled, and a few patients lacking pretransplant specimens were excluded. A peak of at least 4% donor T cells among recipient peripheral blood mononuclear cells was the definition used for donor T cell macrochimerism. Rather than being sequenced by the commercial service, samples from three later patients were sequenced in-house on an Illumina MiSeq and processed with MiXCR. To identify alloreactive clones, pre-transplant mixed lymphocyte reaction products were sequenced and compared with unstimulated pre-transplant donor and recipient T cells. All recipients received anti-thymocyte globulin induction followed by maintenance tacrolimus and steroids for three to four years. Bulk TCR-beta CDR3 sequencing was used to track graft-versus-host and host-versus-graft alloreactive T cell clones in the graft, circulation and bone marrow after intestinal transplantation. The investigation overall reported the following: Early after transplant, peak levels of circulating GvH clones were found to be associated with declines in HvG clones. Patients with donor T cell macrochimerism had high GvH to HvG T cell clonal ratios in their allografts. The relatively low number and heterogeneity of intestinal transplant patients limited the conclusions. GvH clones were detected in recipient bone marrow, and some of these GvH clones were observed earlier in ileal mucosa or blood, consistent with an intestinal mucosal origin.

Counted from cysteine to phenylalanine, this CDR3 has 13 amino acids. The kept DNA is CDR3 alone, 39 bases in frame from the first base. CDR1 and CDR2, per the germline V gene, are MNHEY and SVGAGI. Here V drops 9 bases and J drops 1 base, and the junction holds 4 bases not matched to any gene. This receptor chain uses TRBV6-5 and TRBJ2-3, and TRBD1 matches 7 of the central bases. This TCR came from a human patient who received an intestinal transplant, so some T cells may come from the graft donor. The starting material was ileum tissue, obtained roughly 5 and 7 days after intestinal transplantation. The CDR3 protein: CASFGQGTDTQYF. The DNA is TGTGCCAGTTTTGGACAGGGCACAGATACGCAGTATTTT.